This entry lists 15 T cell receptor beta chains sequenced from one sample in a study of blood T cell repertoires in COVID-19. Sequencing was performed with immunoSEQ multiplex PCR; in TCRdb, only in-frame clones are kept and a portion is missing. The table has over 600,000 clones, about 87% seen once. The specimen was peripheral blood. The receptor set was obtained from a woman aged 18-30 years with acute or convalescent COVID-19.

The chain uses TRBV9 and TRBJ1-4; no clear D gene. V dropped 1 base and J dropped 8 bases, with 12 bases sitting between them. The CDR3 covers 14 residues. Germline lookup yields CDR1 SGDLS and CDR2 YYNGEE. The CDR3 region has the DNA TGTGCCAGCAGCGTATGGGGTCGGGAGGAAAAACTGTTTTTT. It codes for CASSVWGREEKLFF.

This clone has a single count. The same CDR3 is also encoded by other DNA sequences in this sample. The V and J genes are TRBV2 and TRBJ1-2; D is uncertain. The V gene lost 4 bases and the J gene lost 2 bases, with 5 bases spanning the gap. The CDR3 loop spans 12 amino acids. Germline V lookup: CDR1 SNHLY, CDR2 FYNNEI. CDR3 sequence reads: CASSVQNYGYTF. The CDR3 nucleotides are TGTGCCAGCAGTGTACAAAACTATGGCTACACCTTC.

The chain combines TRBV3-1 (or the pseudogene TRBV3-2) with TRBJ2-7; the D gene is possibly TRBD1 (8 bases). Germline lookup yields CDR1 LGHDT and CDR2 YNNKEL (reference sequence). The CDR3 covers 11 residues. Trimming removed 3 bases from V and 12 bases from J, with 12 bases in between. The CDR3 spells CASSQGGTGYF. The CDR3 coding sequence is TGTGCCAGCAGCCAGGGGGGGACAGGGTACTTC.

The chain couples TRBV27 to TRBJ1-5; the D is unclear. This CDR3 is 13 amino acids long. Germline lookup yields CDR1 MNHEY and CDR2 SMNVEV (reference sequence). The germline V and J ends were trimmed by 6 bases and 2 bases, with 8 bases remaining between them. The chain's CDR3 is CASSSFGNQPQHF. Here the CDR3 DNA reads TGTGCCAGCAGCTCCTTCGGCAATCAGCCCCAGCATTTT.

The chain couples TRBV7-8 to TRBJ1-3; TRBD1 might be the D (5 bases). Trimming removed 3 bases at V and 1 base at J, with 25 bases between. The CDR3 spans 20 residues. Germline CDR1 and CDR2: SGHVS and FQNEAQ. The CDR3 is CASSFDGLTTQGFSGNTIYF. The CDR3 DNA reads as TGTGCCAGCAGCTTTGATGGTCTCACCACCCAGGGTTTTTCTGGAAACACCATATATTTT.

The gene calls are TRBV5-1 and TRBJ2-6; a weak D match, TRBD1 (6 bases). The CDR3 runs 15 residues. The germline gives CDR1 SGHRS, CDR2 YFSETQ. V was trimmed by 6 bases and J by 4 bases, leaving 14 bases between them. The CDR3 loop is CASTTGTTGANVLTF. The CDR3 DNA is TGCGCCAGCACAACTGGGACAACAGGGGCCAACGTCCTGACTTTC. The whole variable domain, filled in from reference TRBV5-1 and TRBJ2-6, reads KAGVTQTPRYLIKTRGQQVTLSCSPISGHRSVSWYQQTPGQGLQFLFEYFSETQRNKGNFPGRFSGRQFSNSRSEMNVSTLELGDSALYLCASTTGTTGANVLTFGAGSRLTVL.

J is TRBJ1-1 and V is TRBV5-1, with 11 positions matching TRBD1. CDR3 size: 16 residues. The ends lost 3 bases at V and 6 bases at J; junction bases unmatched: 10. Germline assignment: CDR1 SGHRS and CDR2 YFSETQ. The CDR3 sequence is CASSSRTGGVGAEAFF. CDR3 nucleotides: TGCGCCAGCAGCTCCCGGACAGGGGGCGTAGGGGCTGAAGCTTTCTTT.

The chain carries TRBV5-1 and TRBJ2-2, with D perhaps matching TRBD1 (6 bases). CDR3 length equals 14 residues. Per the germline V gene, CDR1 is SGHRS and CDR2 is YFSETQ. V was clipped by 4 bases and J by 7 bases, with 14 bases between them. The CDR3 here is CASSGTRWDGELFF. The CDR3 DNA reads TGCGCCAGCAGCGGGACAAGGTGGGACGGGGAGCTGTTTTTT.

As DNA, the CDR3 is TGCGCCAGCAGCACGGGAGGGACAGCGAGCTCCTACAATGAGCAGTTCTTC. Amino acid sequence: CASSTGGTASSYNEQFF. The chain has TRBV5-1 and TRBJ2-1, with a tentative D call TRBD2 (8 bases). The CDR3 is made up of 17 amino acids. CDR1 SGHRS and CDR2 YFSETQ come from the germline V gene. Between the trimmed V and J ends, which lost 4 bases and 0 bases, there was a span of 17 bases.

The CDR3 region has the DNA TGTGCCAGCAGCAAAGTGAGGACAGGGATCTACGAGCAGTACTTC. Its translation is CASSKVRTGIYEQYF. The chain employs TRBV21-1 and TRBJ2-7; TRBD1, the table's D call, was not compared with the DNA. TRBV21-1 is flagged as a pseudogene. The CDR3 extends over 15 amino acids.

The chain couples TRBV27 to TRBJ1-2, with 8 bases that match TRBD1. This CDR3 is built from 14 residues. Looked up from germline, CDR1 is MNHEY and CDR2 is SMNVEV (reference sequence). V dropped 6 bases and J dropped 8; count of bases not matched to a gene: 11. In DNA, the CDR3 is TGTGCCAGCAGACAGGACAGGGTATCAGGAGGCTACACCTTC. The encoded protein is CASRQDRVSGGYTF.

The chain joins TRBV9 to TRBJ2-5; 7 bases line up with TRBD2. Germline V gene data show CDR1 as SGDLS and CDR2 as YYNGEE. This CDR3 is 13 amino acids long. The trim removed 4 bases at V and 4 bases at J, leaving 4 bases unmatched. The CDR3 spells CASSPWGGETQYF. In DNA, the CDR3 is TGTGCCAGCAGCCCCTGGGGGGGAGAGACCCAGTACTTC.

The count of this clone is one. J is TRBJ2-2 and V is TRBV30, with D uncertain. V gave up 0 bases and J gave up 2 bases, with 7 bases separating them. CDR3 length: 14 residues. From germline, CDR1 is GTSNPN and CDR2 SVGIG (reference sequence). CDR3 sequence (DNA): TGTGCCTGGAGTGTGCAGATTAACACCGGGGAGCTGTTTTTT. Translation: CAWSVQINTGELFF. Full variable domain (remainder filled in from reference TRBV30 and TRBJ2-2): SQTIHQWPATLVQPVGSPLSLECTVEGTSNPNLYWYRQAAGRGLQLLFYSVGIGQISSEVPQNLSASRPQDRQFILSSKKLLLSDSGFYLCAWSVQINTGELFFGEGSRLTVL.

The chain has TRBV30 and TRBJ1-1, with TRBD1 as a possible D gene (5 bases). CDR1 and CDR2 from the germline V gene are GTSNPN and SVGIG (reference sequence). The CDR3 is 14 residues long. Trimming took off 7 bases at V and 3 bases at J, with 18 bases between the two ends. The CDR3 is CASGVIRMDTEAFF. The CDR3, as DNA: TGTGCCTCGGGGGTTATCAGGATGGACACTGAAGCTTTCTTT.

For the CDR3, the DNA is TGTGCCAGCACGGGACAGCTGAATTCACCCCTCCACTTT. This codes for CASTGQLNSPLHF. The chain employs TRBV2 and TRBJ1-6; 7 bases line up with TRBD1. Germline CDR1 reads SNHLY; CDR2 reads FYNNEI. The ends lost 7 bases at V and 7 bases at J; junction bases unmatched: 4. The CDR3 spans 13 residues. The full variable domain, its missing parts supplied by reference TRBV2 and TRBJ1-6, is EPEVTQTPSHQVTQMGQEVILRCVPISNHLYFYWYRQILGQKVEFLVSFYNNEISEKSEIFDDQFSVERPDGSNFTLKIRSTKLEDSAMYFCASTGQLNSPLHFGNGTRLTVT.